This T cell receptor beta chain was documented in a study of immune cell composition in non-small cell lung cancer. As for the study in general: Histologic subtype was mainly adenocarcinoma or squamous cell carcinoma. Findings of the study overall: Clones >0.5% enriched in tumour were rarer in adenocarcinoma (roughly 35%) than squamous (approximately 80%). Lung adenocarcinomas had lower top 10 clone scores and clonality than squamous tumours. Shared sequences between tumour-reactive and dominant in vivo clones were not proven.

This CDR3 comprises 14 residues. The germline CDR1 and CDR2 sequences are PRHDT and FYEKMQ (reference sequence). The V end was cut by 3 bases, the J end by 8 bases, with 16 bases between. Details on this clone: What it binds is not known.

The method was immunoSEQ multiplex PCR; TCRdb's version includes in-frame clones alone and lacks a portion of them. The sample shows 2,500 to 3,500 clones, about two thirds of them seen only once. The receptor's source is a human donor with non-small cell lung cancer. The genes are TRBV13 and TRBJ1-1; D perhaps matches TRBD1 (6 bases). Sequences were obtained from lung tumor tissue. The CDR3 DNA is TGTGCCAGCAGCTTCCCGACAGGTTCTGTGGAAGCTTTCTTT. This codes for CASSFPTGSVEAFF.